A single sample gave rise to the 29 T cell receptor beta chains below, sequenced in a study of T cells in Graves' hyperthyroidism and ophthalmopathy. Amplified TCR beta CDR3 regions came from RNA transcripts. Primed by the HTBI set, a first-round RT-PCR was run on the TCR CDR3. Each CDR3 protein gets one entry after TCRdb re-called the multiplex PCR reads with MiXCR. The sample consists of a few hundred thousand distinct CDR3 sequences, around 16% of them appearing once. Sequencing input: blood. Receptor source: a woman in her twenties or thirties with Graves' hyperthyroidism.

In its sample, this clonotype was seen many times. The chain has TRBV4-2 and TRBJ1-1; D not certain. Per germline, CDR1 LGHNA and CDR2 YNFKEQ. V lost 1 base and J 3 bases, leaving 9 bases between the germline ends. This CDR3 comprises 14 residues. The CDR3 coding sequence is TGTGCCAGCAGCCAAGTTGGCAAGCACACTGAAGCTTTCTTT. Translated, it gives CASSQVGKHTEAFF.

The sample holds a few counts of this clonotype. This chain uses TRBV27 with TRBJ1-6; the match to TRBD1 covers 7 bases. Germline V lookup: CDR1 MNHEY, CDR2 SMNVEV (reference sequence). Germline trimming cut 3 bases from V and 9 bases from J; bases unmatched to any gene: 8. The CDR3 runs 15 residues. CDR3 DNA sequence: TGTGCCAGCAGTTTCACAGGGGAGGTGCGTTCACCCCTCCACTTT. Its translation is CASSFTGEVRSPLHF.

The V gene is TRBV19, the J gene TRBJ1-2; D is possibly TRBD1 (5 bases). The CDR3 spans 13 residues. CDR1 and CDR2 from the germline V gene are LNHDA and SQIVND (reference sequence). The V gene lost 8 bases and the J gene lost 2 bases, with 12 bases spanning the gap. The chain's CDR3 is CASRTAGNYGYTF. CDR3 coding DNA: TGTGCCAGTCGTACGGCAGGGAACTATGGCTACACCTTC.

Turning to this clonotype: This may arise from a read error, as a much more abundant clone is one base away. The chain couples TRBV2 to TRBJ2-2; weak D call: TRBD2 (6 bases). This CDR3 spans 16 amino acids. Germline assignment: CDR1 SNHLY and CDR2 FYNNEI. V dropped 8 bases and J dropped 3 bases, with 19 bases sitting between them. As DNA, the CDR3 is TGTGCCAGCGAATCGGGGATTAGCGGCTACACCGGGGAGCTGTTTTTT. Encoded protein: CASESGISGYTGELFF.

This clonotype turned up a few times. The chain combines TRBV20-1 with TRBJ2-3, with 9 bases identical to TRBD2. CDR1 is DFQATT, CDR2 SNEGSKA, per germline (reference sequence). The CDR3 is 14 residues long. With V trimmed by 6 bases and J by 4 bases, 8 bases remained unmatched. CDR3 bases: TGCAGTGCCCCCTTGCGGGAGGGGTCAGATACGCAGTATTTT. Its protein product is CSAPLREGSDTQYF.

The chain uses TRBV20-1 and TRBJ2-1; tentative D call: TRBD2 (5 bases). The V gene lost 3 bases and the J gene lost 7 bases, with 10 bases spanning the gap. CDR3 length equals 12 residues. The germline V gene encodes CDR1 DFQATT and CDR2 SNEGSKA (reference sequence). The CDR3 nucleotides read TGCAGTGCTAGCGGGATGGTTAATGAGCAGTTCTTC. Translating it yields CSASGMVNEQFF.

A few counts support this clonotype. V gene TRBV6-1 combines with J gene TRBJ2-5; perhaps D is TRBD1 or TRBD2 (6 bases each). V lost 2 bases to trimming and J lost 7 bases, with 11 bases between them. This CDR3 is 13 amino acids long. Germline CDR1 MNHNS, CDR2 SASEGT. DNA for the CDR3: TGTGCCAGCAGTGAAAACAGGGAGGCGACCCAGTACTTC. It specifies CASSENREATQYF.

This clonotype was observed many times. This chain connects TRBV28 to TRBJ2-5; either TRBD1 or TRBD2 may supply D (5 bases each). CDR1 is MDHEN and CDR2 is SYDVKM in the germline V gene. The CDR3 spans 14 residues. The germline V and J ends were trimmed by 6 bases and 4 bases, with 15 bases remaining between them. CDR3 sequence reads: CASRVHGDGETQYF. In DNA form, the CDR3 reads TGTGCCAGCAGGGTCCACGGGGACGGAGAGACCCAGTACTTC.

This clonotype came up many times. The rearrangement joins TRBV7-2 to TRBJ2-3, with no clear D. V lost 1 base and J 5 bases, leaving 7 bases between the germline ends. Per germline, CDR1 SGHTA and CDR2 FQGNSA. The CDR3 spans 13 residues. The CDR3 DNA follows: TGTGCCAGCAGCTTAGGACGGCAAGATACGCAGTATTTT. Encoded protein: CASSLGRQDTQYF.

A few counts support this clonotype. The CDR3 protein is CATSDSDRLGTGELFF. CDR3 nucleotides: TGTGCCACCAGTGATTCCGACAGGCTCGGGACCGGGGAGCTGTTTTTT. The chain joins TRBV24-1 to TRBJ2-2; TRBD1 is a possible D gene (6 bases). With 2 bases removed from V and 5 bases from J, the gap between germline ends came to 14 bases. The CDR3 has 16 amino acids. Looked up from germline, CDR1 is KGHDR and CDR2 is SFDVKD.

This clonotype was counted many times. The chain combines TRBV5-1 with TRBJ2-1, with 7 bases identical to TRBD2. CDR3 size: 17 residues. Germline-derived CDR1 and CDR2 are SGHRS and YFSETQ. Trimming cost V 4 bases and J 5 bases; bases outside gene matches: 15. The CDR3 protein is CASSQTYGGSNNNEQFF. In DNA, the CDR3 is TGCGCCAGCAGCCAAACCTACGGGGGGAGCAACAACAATGAGCAGTTCTTC.

The rearrangement links TRBV6-1 to TRBJ1-1; TRBD1 is a possible D gene (6 bases). V was clipped by 6 bases and J by 6 bases, with 17 bases between them. From germline, CDR1 is MNHNS and CDR2 SASEGT. The CDR3 has 14 residues. CDR3 in amino acids: CASRDYRETSEAFF. The DNA of the CDR3 is TGTGCCAGCAGGGACTACAGGGAGACCTCTGAAGCTTTCTTT.

This clonotype came up many times. The chain joins TRBV3-1 to TRBJ2-4, with D perhaps given as TRBD1 or TRBD2 (5 bases each). CDR1 and CDR2 (germline): LGHDT, YNNKEL (reference sequence). This CDR3 has 16 amino acids. Trimming pared 4 bases from V and 8 bases from J, leaving 21 bases between. The CDR3 here is CASSLRSTGRGDIQYF. Written as DNA, the CDR3 is TGTGCCAGCAGCCTTAGGAGCACGGGAAGGGGAGACATTCAGTACTTC.

This clonotype was picked up many times. The chain couples TRBV2 to TRBJ1-6; D not certain. Germline V gene data show CDR1 as SNHLY and CDR2 as FYNNEI. The CDR3 consists of 13 residues. The germline V and J ends were trimmed by 2 bases and 8 bases, with 7 bases remaining between them. CDR3 amino acids: CASSEIRDSPLHF. CDR3 sequence (DNA): TGTGCCAGCAGTGAAATTAGGGATTCACCCCTCCACTTT.

This clonotype was seen ten or more times. This chain joins TRBV10-3 and TRBJ2-7; the match to TRBD2 covers 8 bases. CDR1 is ENHRY, CDR2 SYGVKD, per germline. This CDR3 region has 15 residues. The junction had 3 bases not matched to a gene; V was cut back by 2 bases and J by 0 bases. The CDR3 reads CAISEPSGSSYEQYF. The CDR3 nucleotides read TGTGCCATCAGTGAGCCCAGCGGGAGCTCCTACGAGCAGTACTTC.

This chain's CDR3 is CASRGDRAYTQYF. The CDR3 DNA sequence: TGTGCCAGCAGGGGGGACAGGGCTTATACGCAGTATTTT. This chain connects TRBV6-1 to TRBJ2-3; 9 nucleotides align to TRBD1. Germline V gives CDR1 MNHNS, CDR2 SASEGT. Trimming removed 6 bases from V and 7 bases from J; junction bases left unmatched: 5. The CDR3 totals 13 residues.

This clonotype was observed at least ten times. The V call is TRBV9, the J call TRBJ1-1; D unresolved. Trimming stripped 4 bases from V and 1 base from J, with 14 bases between. CDR1 and CDR2 (germline): SGDLS, YYNGEE. The CDR3 loop spans 15 amino acids. CDR3 amino acids: CASSPTWQTNTEAFF. CDR3 in DNA: TGTGCCAGCAGCCCAACATGGCAGACGAACACTGAAGCTTTCTTT.

The genes are TRBV4-3 and TRBJ2-3, with 8 positions matching TRBD2. Germline-derived CDR1 and CDR2 are LGHNA and YSLEER. This CDR3 contains 16 residues. The V segment lost 4 bases and the J segment 5 bases; nucleotides outside the gene matches: 11. As DNA, the CDR3 is TGCGCCAGCAGCCTCTTAAGCGGGAGTAATGAAGATACGCAGTATTTT. Protein product: CASSLLSGSNEDTQYF.

The V call is TRBV5-1, the J call TRBJ1-4; D call uncertain. The CDR3 is 17 amino acids. V dropped 2 bases and J dropped 0 bases, with 14 bases sitting between them. CDR1 is SGHRS, CDR2 YFSETQ, per germline. CDR3 sequence: CASSFGLTPATNEKLFF. The DNA for the CDR3 is TGCGCCAGCAGCTTTGGGTTGACGCCTGCAACTAATGAAAAACTGTTTTTT.

This clonotype was found many times. V is TRBV7-9 and J is TRBJ2-7; D perhaps matches TRBD2 (6 bases). V lost 8 bases to trimming and J lost 0 bases, with 23 bases between them. This CDR3 region has 17 residues. CDR1 and CDR2 (germline): SEHNR, FQNEAQ (reference sequence). CDR3 bases: TGTGCCAGCGCCAAATCAGGAGCGGGCCTACACTCCTACGAGCAGTACTTC. Translated, it gives CASAKSGAGLHSYEQYF. Full variable domain (rest looked up from reference TRBV7-9 and TRBJ2-7): DTGVSQNPRHKITKRGQNVTFRCDPISEHNRLYWYRQTLGQGPEFLTYFQNEAQLEKSRLLSDRFSAERPKGSFSTLEIQRTEQGDSAMYLCASAKSGAGLHSYEQYFGPGTRLTVT.

This clonotype occurred many times. This chain links TRBV20-1 with TRBJ2-3; 8 nucleotides align to TRBD1. Losses at the gene ends were 3 bases for V and 0 bases for J; bases not matched to a gene: 8. Germline loops: CDR1 DFQATT, CDR2 SNEGSKA (reference sequence). CDR3 length equals 16 residues. The CDR3 bases are TGCAGTGCTAGTGCAGGGGGCGAGGGGAGCACAGATACGCAGTATTTT. It translates to CSASAGGEGSTDTQYF.

There are a few counts of this clonotype. V usage is TRBV20-1 and J usage is TRBJ2-3, with unresolved D. Germline CDR1 and CDR2: DFQATT and SNEGSKA (reference sequence). The ends were cut back, 4 bases at V and 3 bases at J, with 17 bases in the middle. The CDR3 runs to 15 residues. CDR3 sequence reads: CSANGPSVLTDTQYF. The CDR3 nucleotides read TGCAGTGCTAACGGGCCATCGGTTTTAACAGATACGCAGTATTTT.

The sample holds many counts of this clonotype. This chain links TRBV28 with TRBJ2-7, with 12 nucleotides matching TRBD2. Germline lookup yields CDR1 MDHEN and CDR2 SYDVKM. The CDR3 has 18 amino acids. The V and J ends lost 0 bases and 3 bases, in that order; junction bases with no gene match: 9. As DNA, the CDR3 is TGTGCCAGCAGTTTATGGCAAGCTAGCGGGAGGGCCCTCTACGAGCAGTACTTC. Translated, it gives CASSLWQASGRALYEQYF.

A few counts support this clonotype. The chain combines TRBV27 with TRBJ1-1; 8 nucleotides align to TRBD1. The V segment lost 2 bases and the J segment 8 bases; nucleotides outside the gene matches: 16. Germline values: CDR1 MNHEY, CDR2 SMNVEV (reference sequence). The CDR3 totals 17 residues. The CDR3 reads CASSLLSRDRSLREAFF. The CDR3 DNA follows: TGTGCCAGCAGTTTACTTAGCCGGGACAGGTCACTCAGAGAAGCTTTCTTT.

This clonotype has only a few counts. The rearrangement links TRBV24-1 to TRBJ2-2, with D unclear. The germline CDR1 and CDR2 sequences are KGHDR and SFDVKD. The CDR3 contains 15 residues. V lost 6 bases to trimming and J lost 1 base, with 11 bases between them. The DNA for the CDR3 is TGTGCCACCAGTCCCCTCGCTGAGAACACCGGGGAGCTGTTTTTT. Amino acids: CATSPLAENTGELFF.

In the case of this clonotype: A much larger clone sits a single nucleotide away, making a read error possible. This chain joins TRBV7-9 and TRBJ1-2; D is unclear. Germline V gene sequence: CDR1 SEHNR, CDR2 FQNEAQ (reference sequence). This CDR3 spans 11 amino acids. Trimming removed 5 bases at V and 6 bases at J, with 7 bases between. Here the CDR3 DNA reads TGTGCCAGCAGCCACAGAGATGGCTACACCTTC. This encodes CASSHRDGYTF.

This clonotype showed up just once. V and J are TRBV19 and TRBJ1-5; tentative D call: TRBD1 (6 bases). Trimming removed 3 bases from V and 2 bases from J, with 8 bases in between. This CDR3 is 14 amino acids long. Germline values: CDR1 LNHDA, CDR2 SQIVND (reference sequence). The CDR3 loop reads CASSMQGRNQPQHF. As DNA, the CDR3 is TGTGCCAGTAGTATGCAGGGGCGCAATCAGCCCCAGCATTTT.

This clonotype was seen many times. The J gene is TRBJ2-7, the V gene TRBV5-5; no definite D call. The CDR3 has 13 amino acids. Germline V lookup: CDR1 SGHKS, CDR2 YYEKEE (reference sequence). Trimming left V 1 base short and J 2 bases short, with 7 bases between. The CDR3 is CASSLSQTYEQYF. The CDR3, as DNA: TGTGCCAGCAGCTTGTCCCAGACCTACGAGCAGTACTTC.

The chain combines TRBV2 with TRBJ2-3, with 11 bases lining up with TRBD2. Per germline, CDR1 SNHLY and CDR2 FYNNEI. The J segment lost 6 bases and the V segment lost 5 bases, leaving 4 bases of the junction unmatched. This CDR3 is 14 amino acids long. In nucleotides, the CDR3 is TGTGCCAGCAGTATAGCGGGAGGGGGGGATACGCAGTATTTT. Translating it yields CASSIAGGGDTQYF. The whole variable domain, remainder taken from reference TRBV2 and TRBJ2-3, is EPEVTQTPSHQVTQMGQEVILRCVPISNHLYFYWYRQILGQKVEFLVSFYNNEISEKSEIFDDQFSVERPDGSNFTLKIRSTKLEDSAMYFCASSIAGGGDTQYFGPGTRLTVL.